The clone carrying this T cell receptor beta chain came up a few times. Its target is unknown. These data come from a study of response to subunit inactivated influenza vaccine. This CDR3 has 15 amino acids. The germline CDR1 and CDR2 sequences are MGHDK and SYGVNS. V was trimmed by 0 bases and J by 2 bases, leaving 7 bases between them. TCRdb processed the RT-PCR reads anew with MiXCR; each CDR3 protein has one entry. The data show 500,000 or so distinct CDR3 sequences, with 15% to 20% seen just once and 2.5% to 3.5% held by the top ten. Findings and caveats of the study: Authors proposed each seasonal influenza vaccination draws in few new T cells.

The chain couples TRBV25-1 to TRBJ1-4; D is unresolved. The TCR sequence derives from a man between 50 and 75 years old who received an inactivated influenza vaccine. This sample comprised CD4+ T cells sorted from PBMCs, obtained less than 25 months after vaccination. The CDR3: CASSEYSGTNEKLFF. The DNA for the CDR3 is TGTGCCAGCAGTGAATATTCTGGGACTAATGAAAAACTGTTTTTT.